This T cell receptor beta chain was recovered during a study of naive and memory T cell subsets. General study points: RNA-based TCR counts may shift with T cell activation and differentiation. Over 95% of naive TCR sequences appeared only once after error correction, unlike memory subsets.

V was cut by 5 bases and J by 1 base, with 18 bases left in between. Germline CDR1 SGHVS, CDR2 FNYEAQ. The CDR3 consists of 17 residues. An equimolar mix of two oligonucleotides served as the beta constant-region primer for TRBC1 and TRBC2. TCRdb reprocessed the UMI-ligation and nested PCR reads with MiXCR, giving one entry per CDR3 protein. Of 100,000 or so distinct CDR3 sequences in the sample, around 6.5% were seen once. This clonotype was recorded a few times. Antigen: not known. The TCR was taken from a human donor in good health. The chain carries TRBV7-6 and TRBJ2-1; D is perhaps TRBD2 (5 bases). Sequencing was done on a sample of central memory CD4+ T cells from blood. CDR3 sequence: CASSQSMDSGSYNEQFF. The CDR3 DNA is TGTGCCAGCAGCCAGAGTATGGACTCTGGGTCCTACAATGAGCAGTTCTTC.